Listed below are T cell receptor beta chains from one sample, sequenced in a study of blood T cell repertoires in COVID-19. Here immunoSEQ multiplex PCR was the method, and the copy in TCRdb shows in-frame clones only, minus some. The table lists more than 350,000 clones, 88% of them singletons. Sequencing input: PBMCs or T cells enriched from blood (not recorded which). The receptors derive from a woman between 18 and 29 years old who had been exposed to COVID-19. The CDR3 runs from the conserved cysteine through the conserved F or W. Fields, in order: clone size, V gene, D gene, J gene, CDR3 DNA, CDR3 protein. A D gene is named only where the DNA matches it firmly. Part of the rows lack a size; the others show once, few, many or a class for expanded clones.

size: .; V: TRBV7-2; D: .; J: TRBJ1-6; DNA: TGTGCCAGCAGCTTAGCAGGGGCCGCTGGTAATTCACCCCTCCACTTT; CDR3: CASSLAGAAGNSPLHF
size: .; V: TRBV2; D: .; J: TRBJ1-3; DNA: TGTGCCAGCAGTGCGGGCAGGGGCTCTGGAAACACCATATATTTT; CDR3: CASSAGRGSGNTIYF
size: .; V: TRBV13; D: TRBD2; J: TRBJ2-7; DNA: TGTGCCAGCAGCTTAAATGCGGGAGGCCCCCGGTACTTC; CDR3: CASSLNAGGPRYF
size: .; V: TRBV4-2; D: TRBD2; J: TRBJ2-2; DNA: TGTGCCAGCAGCCAAGTAGCTAGCGGTGCCACCGGGGAGCTGTTTTTT; CDR3: CASSQVASGATGELFF
size: .; V: TRBV6-5; D: .; J: TRBJ2-2; DNA: TGTGCCAGCAGTTACTCGATATACTCTGACACCGGGGAGCTGTTTTTT; CDR3: CASSYSIYSDTGELFF
size: .; V: TRBV4-3; D: .; J: TRBJ1-2; DNA: TGCGCCAGCAGCCTAACGGGGGGTTATGGCTACACCTTC; CDR3: CASSLTGGYGYTF
size: .; V: TRBV5-4; D: TRBD1; J: TRBJ2-6; DNA: TGTGCCAGCAGCAGGGGACAGGTCATCAACGTCCTGACTTTC; CDR3: CASSRGQVINVLTF
size: few; V: TRBV6-2/TRBV6-3; D: TRBD1; J: TRBJ1-1; DNA: TGTGCCAGCAGTTACGGACAGGGGGCGGGGACTGAAGCTTTCTTT; CDR3: CASSYGQGAGTEAFF
size: .; V: TRBV7-8; D: TRBD2; J: TRBJ2-3; DNA: TGTGCCAGCAGCTTAGACGGGGGGACAGATACGCAGTATTTT; CDR3: CASSLDGGTDTQYF
size: .; V: TRBV29-1; D: .; J: TRBJ2-2; DNA: TGCAGCGTTCTGAACACCGGGGAGCTGTTTTTT; CDR3: CSVLNTGELFF
size: .; V: TRBV7-9; D: .; J: TRBJ1-4; DNA: TGTGCCAGCAGCCCAGCCCCGGACTGGCGGAATGAAAAACTGTTTTTT; CDR3: CASSPAPDWRNEKLFF
size: .; V: TRBV3-1/TRBV3-2; D: TRBD1; J: TRBJ1-3; DNA: TGTGCCAGCAGCGGACTCCAGGGGGCTGGAAACACCATATATTTT; CDR3: CASSGLQGAGNTIYF
size: .; V: TRBV13; D: .; J: TRBJ2-5; DNA: TGTGCCAGCAGCCCCCCGGCGGGGGAGACCCAGTACTTC; CDR3: CASSPPAGETQYF
size: .; V: TRBV28; D: TRBD1; J: TRBJ1-2; DNA: TGTGCCAGCAGGAAACCGGGACAGGGGGCGAGGTCGGCCTATGGCTACACCTTC; CDR3: CASRKPGQGARSAYGYTF
size: .; V: TRBV6-5; D: TRBD1; J: TRBJ2-3; DNA: TGTGCCAGCAGTTACGGACAGGGGCCCACAGATACGCAGTATTTT; CDR3: CASSYGQGPTDTQYF
size: .; V: TRBV6-5; D: .; J: TRBJ1-4; DNA: TGTGCCAGCAGGAGCAGGCAGGGTGGGCTTGGAAAACTGTTTTTT; CDR3: CASRSRQGGLGKLFF
size: .; V: TRBV5-1; D: TRBD2; J: TRBJ2-7; DNA: TGCGCCAGCAGCTCCGGGGGCGGGGGGTTCTACGAGCAGTACTTC; CDR3: CASSSGGGGFYEQYF
size: .; V: TRBV29-1; D: .; J: TRBJ1-5; DNA: TGCAGCGTTGGGGCAGGGCTGAATCAGCCCCAGCATTTT; CDR3: CSVGAGLNQPQHF
size: .; V: TRBV5-4; D: TRBD1; J: TRBJ1-3; DNA: TGTGCCAGCAGCGGGACAGGGTTCTCTGGAAACACCATATATTTT; CDR3: CASSGTGFSGNTIYF
size: .; V: TRBV6-2/TRBV6-3; D: TRBD2; J: TRBJ2-2; DNA: TGTGCCAGCAGTTACCGGCTAGCGGGGAAGAACACCGGGGAGCTGTTTTTT; CDR3: CASSYRLAGKNTGELFF
size: .; V: TRBV12-3/TRBV12-4; D: .; J: TRBJ1-2; DNA: TGTGCCAGCAGCCCAGACAGGTTCTATGGCTACACCTTC; CDR3: CASSPDRFYGYTF
size: .; V: TRBV29-1; D: .; J: TRBJ1-2; DNA: TGCAGCGTCCCAAAGGGGGACGGCTACACCTTC; CDR3: CSVPKGDGYTF
size: .; V: TRBV3-1/TRBV3-2; D: TRBD2; J: TRBJ2-3; DNA: TGTGCCAGCAGCCAAGGAGGAGTTTATAGCGGGGGGGGCACAGATACGCAGTATTTT; CDR3: CASSQGGVYSGGGTDTQYF
size: once; V: TRBV5-1; D: .; J: TRBJ2-7; DNA: TGCGCCAGCAGCTTGGCAGGGCCCTACGAGCAGTACTTC; CDR3: CASSLAGPYEQYF
size: .; V: TRBV28; D: .; J: TRBJ1-2; DNA: TGTGCCGCGGCGGGGGGAGAAGGCTACACCTTC; CDR3: CAAAGGEGYTF
size: .; V: TRBV28; D: TRBD1; J: TRBJ2-7; DNA: TGTGCCAGCAGTCCACCAAACAGGGGCCACGAGCAGTACTTC; CDR3: CASSPPNRGHEQYF